The 28 T cell receptor beta chains presented below share a single source sample, sequenced in a study of OX40 agonist ivuxolimab in advanced cancers. Sequencing was performed with immunoSEQ multiplex PCR; in TCRdb, only in-frame clones are kept and a portion is missing. The table shows tens of thousands of clones, with roughly 94% occurring only once. The source material was CD4+ or CD8+ T cells sorted from blood, sampled in a trial of the OX40 agonist ivuxolimab. These receptors all come from an adult with an advanced solid tumor such as melanoma, head and neck, liver or kidney cancer.

The V gene is TRBV7-9, the J gene TRBJ1-2, with D maybe TRBD1 (5 bases). V was pared by 6 bases and J by 2 bases, with 13 bases between. Germline CDR1 is SEHNR and CDR2 is FQNEAQ (reference sequence). The CDR3 covers 14 residues. The CDR3 is CASSYGGENYGYTF. The CDR3 nucleotides read TGTGCCAGCAGTTATGGGGGGGAGAACTATGGCTACACCTTC.

This clone has only one observation. The chain recombines TRBV7-3 with TRBJ1-5; unclear D gene. The CDR3 consists of 13 residues. Germline V gene data show CDR1 as SGHTA and CDR2 as FQGTGA. V was trimmed by 2 bases and J by 7 bases, leaving 9 bases between them. The CDR3 loop reads CASSLLPGQPQHF. The CDR3 nucleotides are TGTGCCAGCAGCTTACTCCCTGGGCAGCCCCAGCATTTT.

V and J are TRBV9 and TRBJ2-7; 11 nucleotides align to TRBD2. This CDR3 is 17 amino acids long. Germline lookup yields CDR1 SGDLS and CDR2 YYNGEE. Unmatched junction bases numbered 10, after V lost 3 bases and J lost 2 bases. The DNA of the CDR3 is TGTGCCAGCAGCGATCGATCCGGGACTAGCGGAACCTACGAGCAGTACTTC. It encodes CASSDRSGTSGTYEQYF.

This chain connects TRBV11-2 to TRBJ2-2; 11 positions match TRBD2. There are 17 residues in the CDR3. The germline CDR1 and CDR2 sequences are SGHAT and FQNNGV. The ends lost 1 base at V and 1 base at J; junction bases unmatched: 2. This CDR3 is CASSLGLAGLNTGELFF. The DNA for the CDR3 is TGTGCCAGCAGCTTAGGACTAGCGGGATTGAACACCGGGGAGCTGTTTTTT.

The V call is TRBV27, the J call TRBJ2-2; D gene ambiguous. Deletions cut 0 bases from V and 6 bases from J, with 17 bases between. This CDR3 has 17 residues. Germline V gene sequence: CDR1 MNHEY, CDR2 SMNVEV (reference sequence). The CDR3 nucleotides are TGTGCCAGCAGTTTATCTTGGTCTGGGGTAGTAGCCGGGGAGCTGTTTTTT. Its translation is CASSLSWSGVVAGELFF.

The chain recombines TRBV5-6 with TRBJ2-3; a weak D match, TRBD1 (6 bases). Germline-derived CDR1 and CDR2 are SGHDT and YYEEEE. The CDR3 sequence is 16 residues long. V was trimmed by 4 bases and J by 3 bases, leaving 18 bases between them. CDR3 region: CASSRGTPGGTDTQYF. CDR3 DNA sequence: TGTGCCAGCAGCAGGGGGACCCCGGGTGGAACAGATACGCAGTATTTT.

V and J are TRBV27 and TRBJ2-1, with D perhaps TRBD1 (5 bases). Between the trimmed V and J ends, which lost 6 bases and 3 bases, there was a span of 12 bases. Looked up from germline, CDR1 is MNHEY and CDR2 is SMNVEV (reference sequence). The CDR3 loop spans 14 amino acids. The CDR3 reads CASRTSGIYNEQFF. The CDR3 DNA reads TGTGCCAGCAGGACGTCAGGGATCTACAATGAGCAGTTCTTC.

The CDR3 DNA is TGTGCCAGCAGCCAAGTTGCGAATGAGCAGTTCTTC. It is translated as CASSQVANEQFF. V and J are TRBV4-2 and TRBJ2-1; no reliable D call. Germline values: CDR1 LGHNA, CDR2 YNFKEQ. The germline V and J ends were trimmed by 1 base and 7 bases, with 5 bases remaining between them. CDR3 length: 12 residues.

V gene TRBV29-1 combines with J gene TRBJ2-2; 9 nucleotides match TRBD1. The CDR3 consists of 15 residues. Germline V gene sequence: CDR1 SQVTM, CDR2 ANQGSEA. Trimming at V came to 3 bases and at J to 5 bases, leaving 7 bases not matched to a gene. CDR3 region: CSVDKGQGYTGELFF. CDR3 bases: TGCAGCGTTGATAAGGGACAGGGTTATACCGGGGAGCTGTTTTTT.

The chain combines TRBV7-6 with TRBJ1-3, with D maybe TRBD1 (5 bases). The germline CDR1 and CDR2 sequences are SGHVS and FNYEAQ. CDR3 size: 16 residues. With 0 bases removed from V and 4 bases from J, the gap between germline ends came to 13 bases. The CDR3 loop reads CASSLAEGFSGNTIYF. The CDR3 nucleotides are TGTGCCAGCAGCTTAGCGGAGGGGTTCTCCGGAAACACCATATATTTT. Full variable domain (missing parts from reference TRBV7-6 and TRBJ1-3): GAGVSQSPRYKVTKRGQDVALRCDPISGHVSLYWYRQALGQGPEFLTYFNYEAQQDKSGLPNDRFSAERPEGSISTLTIQRTEQRDSAMYRCASSLAEGFSGNTIYFGEGSWLTVV.

The count of this clone is one. The chain links TRBV6-1 to TRBJ2-1, with TRBD2 matching over 11 bases. The trim removed 10 bases at V and 4 bases at J, leaving 3 bases unmatched. The germline V gene has CDR1 MNHNS and CDR2 SASEGT. The CDR3 is 13 residues long. The CDR3 region is CATGTSGYNEQFF. Written as DNA, the CDR3 is TGTGCCACCGGGACTAGCGGTTACAATGAGCAGTTCTTC.

J is TRBJ2-7 and V is TRBV6-6; D ambiguous. The germline V gene encodes CDR1 MNHNY and CDR2 SVGAGI (reference sequence). V was pared by 5 bases and J by 0 bases, with 11 bases between. CDR3 length: 14 amino acids. CDR3 loop: CASSVYGVSYEQYF. The DNA for the CDR3 is TGTGCCAGCAGTGTTTATGGGGTCTCCTACGAGCAGTACTTC.

The V call is TRBV11-2, the J call TRBJ2-3; a weak D match, TRBD1 (5 bases). Per germline, CDR1 SGHAT and CDR2 FQNNGV. This CDR3 has 15 residues. V was clipped by 3 bases and J by 0 bases, with 10 bases between them. CDR3 DNA sequence: TGTGCCAGCAGCTTGTCACAGGCTAGCACAGATACGCAGTATTTT. Protein: CASSLSQASTDTQYF. The full variable domain, with the rest looked up from reference TRBV11-2 and TRBJ2-3, is EAGVAQSPRYKIIEKRQSVAFWCNPISGHATLYWYQQILGQGPKLLIQFQNNGVVDDSQLPKDRFSAERLKGVDSTLKIQPAKLEDSAVYLCASSLSQASTDTQYFGPGTRLTVL.

The rearrangement joins TRBV27 to TRBJ1-5; maybe TRBD1 (5 bases). This CDR3 is built from 14 residues. V lost 2 bases and J 7 bases, leaving 12 bases between the germline ends. Germline V lookup: CDR1 MNHEY, CDR2 SMNVEV (reference sequence). CDR3 loop: CASSLRGSGQPQHF. The CDR3 DNA is TGTGCCAGCAGTTTAAGGGGCTCGGGACAGCCCCAGCATTTT.

This clone has only one observation. The chain is built from TRBV2 and TRBJ2-7; 7 bases line up with TRBD1. This CDR3 comprises 15 residues. With 11 bases clipped from V and 4 bases from J, the junction kept 17 bases outside the gene matches. Germline CDR1 and CDR2: SNHLY and FYNNEI. The CDR3 nucleotides are TGTGCCGGAGCAGAAATTACCGGGACAGAGTACGAGCAGTACTTC. Translated, it gives CAGAEITGTEYEQYF.

The V and J genes are TRBV5-1 and TRBJ1-6; D not resolved. V lost 5 bases and J lost 9, with 18 bases in between. The germline CDR1 and CDR2 sequences are SGHRS and YFSETQ. The CDR3 sequence is 15 residues long. DNA for the CDR3: TGCGCCAGCAGTTTACTGGGAGGTGGAAGTTCACCCCTCCACTTT. Residues: CASSLLGGGSSPLHF.

The chain is built from TRBV27 and TRBJ2-7; D is possibly TRBD1 (6 bases). CDR3 length equals 15 residues. Germline lookup yields CDR1 MNHEY and CDR2 SMNVEV (reference sequence). The V and J ends lost 6 bases and 0 bases respectively, with 15 bases between them. The CDR3 region has the DNA TGTGCCAGCAGCATGGACAGAGCTTCCTCCTACGAGCAGTACTTC. Translation: CASSMDRASSYEQYF.

The chain combines TRBV19 with TRBJ1-2; D not certain. V lost 3 bases to trimming and J lost 0 bases, with 11 bases between them. The CDR3 extends over 15 amino acids. Germline-derived CDR1 and CDR2 are LNHDA and SQIVND (reference sequence). The CDR3 sequence: CASSMRLPSNYGYTF. CDR3 coding DNA: TGTGCCAGTAGTATGAGGTTGCCGTCTAACTATGGCTACACCTTC.

The chain couples TRBV5-1 to TRBJ2-1, with D possibly matching TRBD2 (5 bases). Trimming shortened V by 7 bases and J by 2 bases, and 22 bases separated the two germline ends. The CDR3 loop spans 17 amino acids. In germline, CDR1 is SGHRS, CDR2 YFSETQ. The CDR3 loop is CASAPHDERPPYNEQFF. In DNA form, the CDR3 reads TGCGCCAGCGCGCCCCACGATGAGCGGCCTCCCTACAATGAGCAGTTCTTC.

This sequence joins TRBV6-5 and TRBJ2-5; D call uncertain. Trimming removed 1 base from V and 0 bases from J, with 3 bases in between. Per germline, CDR1 MNHEY and CDR2 SVGAGI. The CDR3 sequence is 13 residues long. CDR3 DNA: TGTGCCAGCAGTTACTACAACCAAGAGACCCAGTACTTC. Encoded protein: CASSYYNQETQYF.

The genes are TRBV4-2 and TRBJ1-1; TRBD1 aligns across 8 bases. Germline CDR1 and CDR2: LGHNA and YNFKEQ. V dropped 4 bases and J dropped 3; count of bases not matched to a gene: 4. The CDR3 spans 14 residues. The CDR3 coding sequence is TGTGCCAGCAGCCCGGACAGGGCATACACTGAAGCTTTCTTT. It codes for CASSPDRAYTEAFF.

This clone has only one observation. V is TRBV19 and J is TRBJ2-1, with D perhaps matching TRBD1 (5 bases). Germline loops: CDR1 LNHDA, CDR2 SQIVND (reference sequence). V lost 6 bases and J lost 9, with 21 bases in between. The CDR3 extends over 15 amino acids. The CDR3 reads CASSPDTVGYGEQFF. DNA for the CDR3: TGTGCCAGTAGCCCGGACACAGTAGGATATGGTGAGCAGTTCTTC.

The chain combines TRBV28 with TRBJ1-4; weak D call: TRBD1 (6 bases). The germline V gene has CDR1 MDHEN and CDR2 SYDVKM. The ends were cut back, 2 bases at V and 4 bases at J, with 11 bases in the middle. The CDR3 spans 15 residues. The CDR3 nucleotides are TGTGCCAGCAGTTTAGAGTGGACAGATAATGAAAAACTGTTTTTT. Translation: CASSLEWTDNEKLFF.

This clone was recorded only once. J is TRBJ2-2 and V is TRBV29-1, with a tentative D call TRBD1 (6 bases). This CDR3 contains 12 residues. Germline-derived CDR1 and CDR2 are SQVTM and ANQGSEA. V dropped 4 bases and J dropped 6 bases, with 9 bases sitting between them. This CDR3 is CSVAGASGELFF. CDR3 coding DNA: TGCAGCGTTGCAGGGGCGTCCGGGGAGCTGTTTTTT.

The chain employs TRBV6-4 and TRBJ2-7; D remains ambiguous. V was cut by 0 bases and J by 8 bases, with 11 bases left in between. The CDR3 runs 13 residues. Germline V gene lookup returns CDR1 MRHNA and CDR2 SNTAGT. The CDR3 bases are TGTGCCAGCAGTGACTCGATTTACGACCAGCAGTACTTC. This sequence encodes CASSDSIYDQQYF.

J is TRBJ2-1 and V is TRBV27, with 7 bases lining up with TRBD2. With 4 bases clipped from V and 2 bases from J, the junction kept 8 bases outside the gene matches. From germline, CDR1 is MNHEY and CDR2 SMNVEV (reference sequence). The CDR3 is 16 residues long. The CDR3 sequence is CASSSWTREAYNEQFF. The DNA of the CDR3 is TGTGCCAGCAGTTCCTGGACTAGGGAAGCCTACAATGAGCAGTTCTTC.

A note on this clone: The identical CDR3 is also encoded by other nucleotide sequences in the sample. The chain uses TRBV5-6 and TRBJ2-7; the D gene is possibly TRBD1 (6 bases). The germline V and J ends were trimmed by 0 bases and 7 bases, with 11 bases remaining between them. Per the germline V gene, CDR1 is SGHDT and CDR2 is YYEEEE. The CDR3 contains 13 residues. DNA of the CDR3: TGTGCCAGCAGCTTGGTAGGGGGTGATGAGCAGTACTTC. Protein product: CASSLVGGDEQYF.

V gene TRBV28 combines with J gene TRBJ1-6; possible D gene TRBD1, 5 bases. The germline gives CDR1 MDHEN, CDR2 SYDVKM. V lost 5 bases to trimming and J lost 7 bases, with 18 bases between them. CDR3 size: 16 residues. CDR3 loop: CASSLTVTDLNSPLHF. The CDR3 coding sequence is TGTGCCAGCAGTCTAACCGTGACAGACCTGAATTCACCCCTCCACTTT. The full variable domain, rest sourced from reference TRBV28 and TRBJ1-6, is DVKVTQSSRYLVKRTGEKVFLECVQDMDHENMFWYRQDPGLGLRLIYFSYDVKMKEKGDIPEGYSVSREKKERFSLILESASTNQTSMYLCASSLTVTDLNSPLHFGNGTRLTVT.